The present T cell receptor (beta chain) was sequenced within a study of glioma-infiltrating T cells. TCR alpha and beta CDR3 regions were amplified from RNA using iRepertoire nested multiplex PCR. One-step reverse transcription and amplification started from around 100-400 ng of tissue mRNA or PBMC total RNA. A single record per CDR3 protein comes from TCRdb applying MiXCR to the multiplex PCR reads. Of roughly 120,000 distinct CDR3 sequences in the sample, about 23% are singletons; the top ten hold roughly 15%. Germline CDR1 is MGHRA and CDR2 is YSYEKL. The CDR3 totals 14 residues. The rearrangement uses TRBV4-1 and TRBJ2-7; the D is unclear. Matching the DNA end better, TRBJ2-1 makes the J call doubtful. Input material: glioma tissue, nonneoplastic brain tissue, or PBMCs (not recorded which). The TCR sequence derives from a human donor with low-grade glioma or glioblastoma, undergoing nonglioma brain surgery, or in good health (not recorded which). CDR3 sequence reads: CASGTYLPASKQFF. The CDR3 nucleotides read TGCGCCAGCGGAACGTACCTTCCAGCGAGTAAGCAGTTCTTC.